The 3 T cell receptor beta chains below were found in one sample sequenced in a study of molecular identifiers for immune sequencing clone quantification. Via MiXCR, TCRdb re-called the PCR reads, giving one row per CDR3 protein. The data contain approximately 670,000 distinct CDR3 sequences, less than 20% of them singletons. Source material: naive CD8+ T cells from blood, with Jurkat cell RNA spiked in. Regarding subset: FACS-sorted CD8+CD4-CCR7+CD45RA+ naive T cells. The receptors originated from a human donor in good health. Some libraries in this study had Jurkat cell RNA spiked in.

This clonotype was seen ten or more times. CDR3 bases: TGTGCCAGCAGCCCATACCCCGAGGAGCATAATTCACCCCTCCACTTT. Translation: CASSPYPEEHNSPLHF. This chain links TRBV11-2 with TRBJ1-6; D gene unclear. This CDR3 spans 16 amino acids. V was cut by 5 bases and J by 5 bases, with 16 bases left in between. Per germline, CDR1 SGHAT and CDR2 FQNNGV.

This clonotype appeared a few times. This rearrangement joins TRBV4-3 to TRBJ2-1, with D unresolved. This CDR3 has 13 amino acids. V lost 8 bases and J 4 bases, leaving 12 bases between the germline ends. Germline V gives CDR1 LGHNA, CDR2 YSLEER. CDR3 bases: TGCGCCAGCTCCACGGCGTTGTACAATGAGCAGTTCTTC. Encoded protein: CASSTALYNEQFF.

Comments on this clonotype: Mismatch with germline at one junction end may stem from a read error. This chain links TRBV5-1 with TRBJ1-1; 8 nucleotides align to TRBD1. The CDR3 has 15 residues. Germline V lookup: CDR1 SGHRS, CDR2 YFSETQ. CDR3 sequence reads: CASSGPRGLNTKAFF. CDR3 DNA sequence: TGCGCCAGCAGCGGCCCCAGGGGGCTGAACACTAAAGCTTTCTTT.